The subject of this entry is one TCR beta chain. The antigen is undetermined. The CDR3 contains 16 residues. The germline gives CDR1 MNHNS, CDR2 SASEGT. V lost 2 bases to trimming and J lost 3 bases, with 13 bases between them. The sample originates from a study of shared clonotypes between healthy human individuals. General study results and limits: Rarefaction curves obtained for sorted subsets showed sequencing incomplete despite large depth.

TCRdb's table, derived via immunoSEQ multiplex PCR, lists solely in-frame clones and lacks some. The sample includes 2 million to 2.5 million clones, 85% to 95% of them seen just once. The rearrangement links TRBV6-1 to TRBJ1-4; no firm D call. The sample consisted of naive CD4+ T cells from PBMCs. Specified subset: CD45RA+ positively selected. This receptor was identified in a man between 18 and 29 years old in good health. Some clones in this sample may be carry-over from other donors' samples. The CDR3 DNA reads TGTGCCAGCAGTGAAAACCTCCCCTGGGCTAATGAAAAACTGTTTTTT. Its protein is CASSENLPWANEKLFF.